This T cell receptor beta chain was obtained from a study of cytomegalovirus exposure and HLA in healthy donors (dated by TCRdb to 2017 to 2019). Background on the whole study: According to a later analysis, one platform produced both the roughly 130 validation repertoires and the 666 repertoires of the first cohort. The aim of the study was to test whether cataloging public T cell receptors could identify signatures of past pathogen exposure. Besides the first cohort of 500 to 700 subjects, a separate validation cohort made up of around 120 different subjects was used. High-throughput TCR immunosequencing, statistical association of individual TCRs with disease status, and machine learning were combined to predict cytomegalovirus infection status. Broader findings and caveats from the paper: The classifier was reported to diagnose cytomegalovirus status with high specificity and sensitivity in both the original cohort and the validation cohort. A later analysis found that TCRs clustered in the first cohort also tended to co-occur in the 100 to 150 validation repertoires, with roughly 95% of cluster scores above 0. The validation cohort had no HLA typing available for a later analysis, so co-occurrence within that cohort was assessed over all 110 or so repertoires. It was suggested by the authors that the approach could potentially be generalized to other disease states and immunological phenotypes. Three of the identified cytomegalovirus-associated TCR beta chains were confirmed in vitro to be specific for cytomegalovirus antigens. Most TCR sequences were seen in very few donors, while some public TCRs were found in many individuals. The study listed 164 TCR beta chains as associated with cytomegalovirus.

The donors belonged to the validation cohort of about 110 subjects, which was separate from the approximately 700-subject first cohort. The germline V gene encodes CDR1 SNHLY and CDR2 FYNNEI. V ends up 3 bases short and J 1 base short, with an unmatched junction base count of 9. The CDR3 runs 17 amino acids, cysteine and phenylalanine included. Just CDR3 DNA is preserved here, 51 bases in frame from base 1. For this clone: Its antigen is unknown. Qualities for individual bases were not recorded, and no much larger clone is one base off.

The library relied on the immunoSEQ multiplex PCR assay. The study's processing was this. A statistical classification framework was developed to diagnose cytomegalovirus status using the catalog of TCR beta chain sequences. TCRdb's version of the immuneACCESS table is confined to in-frame rearrangements and falls short of the full clone set. An unresolved V gene accounts for under half of the shortfall where checked; the remainder is of unknown origin. From that table come the V and J calls and clone size; the DNA was used to work out D and trimming. Present in this sample are about 98,000 clones, approximately 90% of which were seen just once. About 4% of the sample comes from the top ten.

This receptor was obtained from a woman younger than 45 in good health and CMV-seronegative. Material for sequencing was PBMCs. The sequence joins TRBV2 to TRBJ1-1, with 9 central nucleotides matching TRBD1. Here is the DNA: TGTGCCAGCAGTGATTTCGGGACAGGGTTTTGGAACACTGAAGCTTTCTTT. This codes for CASSDFGTGFWNTEAFF.